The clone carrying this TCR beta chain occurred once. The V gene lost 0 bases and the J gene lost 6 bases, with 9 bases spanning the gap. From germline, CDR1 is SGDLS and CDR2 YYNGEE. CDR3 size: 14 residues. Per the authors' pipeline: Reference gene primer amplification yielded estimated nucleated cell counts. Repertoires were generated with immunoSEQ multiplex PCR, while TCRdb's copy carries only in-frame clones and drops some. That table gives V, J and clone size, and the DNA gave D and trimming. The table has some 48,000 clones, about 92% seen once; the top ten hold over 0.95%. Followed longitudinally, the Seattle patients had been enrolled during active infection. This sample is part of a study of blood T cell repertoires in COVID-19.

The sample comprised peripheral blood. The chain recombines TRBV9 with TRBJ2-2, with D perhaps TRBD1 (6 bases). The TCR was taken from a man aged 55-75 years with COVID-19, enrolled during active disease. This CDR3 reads CASSVGGLPGELFF. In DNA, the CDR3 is TGTGCCAGCAGCGTAGGGGGGCTTCCCGGGGAGCTGTTTTTT.